Listed here is a single T cell receptor beta chain. Germline V gives CDR1 MDHEN, CDR2 SYDVKM. This CDR3 region has 15 residues. V lost 4 bases, J lost 10 bases, and 8 bases stayed unmatched. Residents of about two dozen US areas, aged roughly 18 to 89 years, made up the participants. Each participant's cohort was designated according to participant-reported clinical history. Someone with COVID-19 had been met by exposed participants within 2 weeks before study entry. TCRdb's copy holds only in-frame clones and misses some; the assay was immunoSEQ multiplex PCR. This sample has fewer than 250,000 clones, with over 80% found just once. This entry is derived from a study of blood T cell repertoires in COVID-19. Across the whole study: Samples came from the United States, Italy and Spain, spanning acute and convalescent COVID-19.

The chain carries TRBV28 and TRBJ1-6, with 9 bases that match TRBD1. Sequenced input: PBMCs or T cells enriched from blood (not recorded which). The source is a woman in her twenties or thirties who had been exposed to COVID-19. The CDR3 here is CASSSAQGTGSPLHF. In nucleotides, the CDR3 is TGTGCCAGCAGTTCAGCCCAGGGGACAGGGTCACCCCTCCACTTT.